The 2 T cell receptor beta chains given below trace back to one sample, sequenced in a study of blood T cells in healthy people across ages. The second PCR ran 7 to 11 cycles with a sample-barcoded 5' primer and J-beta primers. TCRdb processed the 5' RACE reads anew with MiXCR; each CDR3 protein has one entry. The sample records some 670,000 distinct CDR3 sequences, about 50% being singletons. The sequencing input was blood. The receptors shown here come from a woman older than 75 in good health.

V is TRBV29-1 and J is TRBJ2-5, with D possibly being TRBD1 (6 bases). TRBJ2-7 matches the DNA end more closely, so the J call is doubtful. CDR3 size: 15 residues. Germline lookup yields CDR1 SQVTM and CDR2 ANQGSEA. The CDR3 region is CSVEDRFWGQNEQYF. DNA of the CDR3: TGCAGCGTTGAAGATCGTTTCTGGGGGCAGAACGAGCAGTACTTC.

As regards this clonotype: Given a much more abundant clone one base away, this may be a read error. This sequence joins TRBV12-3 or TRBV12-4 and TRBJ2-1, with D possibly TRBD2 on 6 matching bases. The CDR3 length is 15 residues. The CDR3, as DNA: TGTGCCAGCAGCTCCCGGGGACTCGATTACAGTGAGCAGTTCTTC. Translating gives CASSSRGLDYSEQFF.